The 14 T cell receptor beta chains given below trace back to one sample, sequenced in a study of CD8 T cells in ankylosing spondylitis. TCRdb independently ran MiXCR on the 5' RACE reads; one entry per CDR3 protein. Among under 150,000 distinct CDR3 sequences, roughly 17% were seen once, and the ten largest hold approximately 30%. Antigens for these TCRs are unknown. General study findings and limits: Made up of eight or nine highly homologous variants, a TCR beta motif appeared characteristic of ankylosing spondylitis blood.

Input material: blood, either unsorted or a sorted T cell fraction (not recorded which). These receptors came from a male donor with ankylosing spondylitis.

This clonotype was recorded a few times. V usage is TRBV12-3 or TRBV12-4 and J usage is TRBJ1-5, with D unclear. V lost 6 bases and J lost 4, with 13 bases in between. The CDR3 is 14 amino acids. For the CDR3, the DNA is TGTGCCAGCAGGGTCGCGGGCTCGAATCAGCCCCAGCATTTT. This codes for CASRVAGSNQPQHF.

This clonotype was detected only a few times. This chain uses TRBV2 with TRBJ2-4, with unresolved D. CDR3 length: 14 residues. CDR1 is SNHLY and CDR2 is FYNNEI in the germline V gene. The V gene lost 6 bases and the J gene lost 1 base, with 10 bases spanning the gap. The CDR3: CASRLAQAKNIQYF. For the CDR3, the DNA is TGTGCCAGCAGACTCGCCCAGGCCAAAAACATTCAGTACTTC.

This clonotype came up a few times. The V call is TRBV7-9, the J call TRBJ1-4, with a tentative D call TRBD1 (5 bases). V was trimmed by 4 bases and J by 8 bases, leaving 17 bases between them. The germline V gene has CDR1 SEHNR and CDR2 FQNEAQ (reference sequence). CDR3 size: 15 residues. The chain's CDR3 is CASSSRVTGVEKLFF. The CDR3 DNA reads TGTGCCAGCAGCTCCCGGGTAACGGGGGTGGAAAAACTGTTTTTT.

The chain has TRBV20-1 and TRBJ2-7; D may be TRBD2 (6 bases). Trimming shortened V by 4 bases and J by 3 bases, and 13 bases separated the two germline ends. Germline-derived CDR1 and CDR2 are DFQATT and SNEGSKA (reference sequence). CDR3 length: 13 amino acids. The CDR3 reads CSAIGGANYEQYF. The CDR3 coding sequence is TGCAGTGCTATAGGCGGGGCCAACTACGAGCAGTACTTC.

This clonotype was recorded many times. This chain uses TRBV5-1 with TRBJ2-7; 13 bases are shared with TRBD2. CDR1 is SGHRS, CDR2 YFSETQ, per germline. J was trimmed by 5 bases and V by 2 bases; bases with no gene match: 13. The CDR3 has 18 amino acids. CDR3 amino acids: CASSLLGLAGDLGDEQYF. The CDR3 coding sequence is TGCGCCAGCAGCTTATTAGGACTAGCGGGAGATCTGGGGGACGAGCAGTACTTC.

This clonotype was seen a few times. The V and J genes are TRBV6-5 and TRBJ1-1, with D possibly matching TRBD1 (6 bases). Trimming cost V 3 bases and J 0 bases, with 17 bases left between them. The CDR3 spans 17 residues. CDR1 is MNHEY and CDR2 is SVGAGI in the germline V gene. CDR3 region: CASSYTFEDSLNTEAFF. CDR3 nucleotide sequence: TGTGCCAGCAGTTATACCTTCGAGGACAGCCTGAACACTGAAGCTTTCTTT.

The genes are TRBV25-1 and TRBJ2-7; TRBD2 aligns across 7 bases. From germline, CDR1 is MGHDK and CDR2 SYGVNS. With 8 bases clipped from V and 3 bases from J, the junction kept 10 bases outside the gene matches. This CDR3 is built from 14 residues. The DNA for the CDR3 is TGTGCCAGCCCCGAGGCGGGAGTTAACTACGAGCAGTACTTC. It encodes CASPEAGVNYEQYF.

The chain couples TRBV9 to TRBJ2-7, with D perhaps matching TRBD1 or TRBD2 (5 bases each). Germline V CDR1 and CDR2: SGDLS, YYNGEE. Deletions cut 2 bases from V and 3 bases from J, with 15 bases between. This CDR3 comprises 15 residues. The DNA for the CDR3 is TGTGCCAGCAGCGTTGGCCGGGACGGGTACTACGAGCAGTACTTC. The encoded protein is CASSVGRDGYYEQYF.

Many counts were recorded for this clonotype. The V call is TRBV5-1, the J call TRBJ2-7; 10 bases are shared with TRBD1. V shed 1 base and J 4 bases; nucleotides not matched to a gene: 2. In germline, CDR1 is SGHRS, CDR2 YFSETQ. This CDR3 comprises 14 residues. The CDR3 DNA is TGCGCCAGCAGCTTGCGGGACAGGGGATACGAGCAGTACTTC. Its translation: CASSLRDRGYEQYF.

This chain joins TRBV5-1 and TRBJ2-5, with unresolved D. The CDR3 has 15 amino acids. CDR1 and CDR2 (germline): SGHRS, YFSETQ. V was clipped by 4 bases and J by 3 bases, with 16 bases between them. Written as DNA, the CDR3 is TGCGCCAGCAGCCCAATCGGTGTTATTGAAGAGACCCAGTACTTC. The encoded protein is CASSPIGVIEETQYF.

Only a few counts were recorded for this clonotype. The chain recombines TRBV4-2 with TRBJ2-1; D is possibly TRBD2 (6 bases). V lost 0 bases and J lost 8, with 23 bases in between. Germline CDR1 is LGHNA and CDR2 is YNFKEQ. This CDR3 region has 18 residues. The chain's CDR3 is CASSQDLLPGVLVDEQFF. For the CDR3, the DNA is TGTGCCAGCAGCCAAGATCTCCTGCCGGGAGTTCTAGTCGATGAGCAGTTCTTC.

This clonotype has a handful of counts. J is TRBJ2-1 and V is TRBV14, with 8 bases lining up with TRBD2. Looked up from germline, CDR1 is SGHDN and CDR2 is FVKESK. Unmatched junction bases numbered 5, after V lost 1 base and J lost 3 bases. The CDR3 loop spans 16 amino acids. DNA for the CDR3: TGTGCCAGCAGCCAAGTTGCTAGCGGGTTCTACAATGAGCAGTTCTTC. Translated, it gives CASSQVASGFYNEQFF.

This clonotype appeared a few times. The rearrangement uses TRBV7-9 and TRBJ2-7, with 10 bases aligning to TRBD2. The junction had 6 bases not matched to a gene; V was cut back by 1 base and J by 3 bases. Germline V gene data show CDR1 as SEHNR and CDR2 as FQNEAQ (reference sequence). The CDR3 spans 16 residues. The DNA of the CDR3 is TGTGCCAGCAGCTTAGACGGTAGCGGGAGGAACTACGAGCAGTACTTC. Translating it yields CASSLDGSGRNYEQYF.

The chain is built from TRBV7-9 and TRBJ1-1; D might be TRBD1 (6 bases). V lost 6 bases, J lost 4 bases, and 18 bases lay in between. The germline V gene has CDR1 SEHNR and CDR2 FQNEAQ (reference sequence). CDR3 size: 15 residues. The CDR3: CASSWDEQGITEAFF. CDR3 DNA: TGTGCCAGCAGTTGGGATGAACAGGGTATCACTGAAGCTTTCTTT.